The clone carrying this T cell receptor (beta chain) was detected a few times. Antigen unknown. This CDR3 has 15 amino acids. V lost 6 bases and J 0 bases, leaving 14 bases between the germline ends. The germline CDR1 and CDR2 sequences are SQVTM and ANQGSEA. As part of library construction, unique molecular identifiers were attached to individual cDNA molecules. MiXCR, run by TCRdb on the 5' RACE reads, gives a single entry per CDR3 protein. The table includes tens of thousands of distinct CDR3 sequences, over 15% detected once. These data come from a study of early T cells in non-severe SARS-CoV-2 infection. General observations from the study: The VDJdb matching leaned toward anti-spike CD8 responses and overlooked private and CD4 specificities.

This clonotype was obtained from an adult who was a healthcare worker with PCR-confirmed SARS-CoV-2 infection or an uninfected control (not recorded which). The J gene is TRBJ2-2, the V gene TRBV29-1; tentatively, D is TRBD2 (6 bases). The sample consisted of whole blood, taken at baseline. CDR3 DNA sequence: TGCAGCGTGCGGGGAGAAACTTCGAACACCGGGGAGCTGTTTTTT. Its protein product is CSVRGETSNTGELFF.